The 22 T cell receptor beta chains in this list originate from one sample, sequenced in a study of shared clonotypes between healthy human individuals. Produced via immunoSEQ multiplex PCR; TCRdb's table is partial and in-frame only. Among over a million clones, 78% were seen once, and the ten largest hold 0.5% to 0.6%. Material: memory CD4+ T cells from PBMCs. Stated subset: CD45RA-negative fraction. Every receptor here comes from a man aged 18 to 29 in good health. Some clones in this sample may be carry-over from other donors' samples.

This clone was found many times. This rearrangement joins TRBV6-6 to TRBJ1-5; 7 bases are a match to TRBD1. V shed 8 bases and J 0 bases; nucleotides not matched to a gene: 4. The CDR3 runs 14 residues. The germline gives CDR1 MNHNY, CDR2 SVGAGI (reference sequence). CDR3 DNA: TGTGCCAGCTCGACAGGGAATAGCAATCAGCCCCAGCATTTT. Translated: CASSTGNSNQPQHF.

The CDR3 loop is CASSLTWDTDTQYF. CDR3 in DNA: TGTGCCAGCAGTCTCACATGGGACACAGATACGCAGTATTTT. This chain joins TRBV11-3 and TRBJ2-3; D is ambiguous. The CDR3 runs 14 residues. Trimming removed 6 bases from V and 2 bases from J, with 12 bases in between. The germline V gene has CDR1 SGHNT and CDR2 YENEEA.

The chain has TRBV7-9 and TRBJ2-3; 10 nucleotides agree with TRBD2. This CDR3 is built from 19 residues. The ends lost 5 bases at V and 2 bases at J; junction bases unmatched: 16. The germline V gene has CDR1 SEHNR and CDR2 FQNEAQ (reference sequence). The CDR3 DNA follows: TGTGCCAGCAGCCGTCAGACTAGCGGGCTCCTCATGGCCACAGATACGCAGTATTTT. Translation: CASSRQTSGLLMATDTQYF.

The genes are TRBV27 and TRBJ2-1; possibly TRBD2 for D (5 bases). The CDR3 sequence is 17 residues long. Trimming took off 2 bases at V and 6 bases at J, with 20 bases between the two ends. CDR1 is MNHEY, CDR2 SMNVEV, per germline (reference sequence). CDR3 DNA: TGTGCCAGCAGTTTAAGAGTGGGCAGGAGGCTCTTCAATGAGCAGTTCTTC. This sequence encodes CASSLRVGRRLFNEQFF.

Concerning this clone itself: At one boundary the junction diverges from the germline segment, which might be a read error. This rearrangement joins TRBV4-3 to TRBJ1-5, with D unclear. The CDR3 spans 13 residues. Germline-derived CDR1 and CDR2 are LGHNA and YSLEER. The CDR3 region is CASSQDFRTPRHF. The CDR3 DNA reads as TGCGCCAGCAGCCAAGATTTCAGGACCCCCCGGCATTTT.

The genes are TRBV6-5 and TRBJ2-7; 8 bases align to TRBD1. The CDR3 extends over 13 amino acids. From germline, CDR1 is MNHEY and CDR2 SVGAGI. Losses at the gene ends were 6 bases for V and 3 bases for J; bases not matched to a gene: 4. CDR3: CASRTTGDYEQYF. In DNA form, the CDR3 reads TGTGCCAGCAGAACGACAGGGGACTACGAGCAGTACTTC.

The chain uses TRBV5-4 and TRBJ2-2; 7 positions match TRBD2. This CDR3 region has 16 residues. Germline V gives CDR1 SGHNT, CDR2 YYREEE (reference sequence). V shed 4 bases and J 3 bases; nucleotides not matched to a gene: 9. This CDR3 reads CASSPATSSHTGELFF. CDR3 DNA: TGTGCCAGCAGCCCGGCGACTAGCTCCCACACCGGGGAGCTGTTTTTT. The whole variable domain, remainder taken from reference TRBV5-4 and TRBJ2-2, is ETGVTQSPTHLIKTRGQQVTLRCSSQSGHNTVSWYQQALGQGPQFIFQYYREEENGRGNFPPRFSGLQFPNYSSELNVNALELDDSALYLCASSPATSSHTGELFFGEGSRLTVL.

J is TRBJ2-7 and V is TRBV6-5, with 8 bases identical to TRBD1. This CDR3 spans 15 amino acids. Looked up from germline, CDR1 is MNHEY and CDR2 is SVGAGI. V dropped 5 bases and J dropped 1; count of bases not matched to a gene: 7. DNA of the CDR3: TGTGCCAGCAGTCCCCAGACAGGGGCTTCCTACGAGCAGTACTTC. Residues: CASSPQTGASYEQYF.

The count of this clone is one. V gene TRBV5-1 combines with J gene TRBJ2-3; D could derive from TRBD1 or TRBD2 (5 bases each). Germline-derived CDR1 and CDR2 are SGHRS and YFSETQ. This CDR3 contains 17 residues. V lost 0 bases, J lost 0 bases, and 14 bases lay in between. CDR3 DNA: TGCGCCAGCAGCTTGGGAGGGACGTTCCTTAGCACAGATACGCAGTATTTT. It yields the protein CASSLGGTFLSTDTQYF.

The chain combines TRBV7-8 with TRBJ1-1; D gene uncertain. This CDR3 region has 13 residues. Germline CDR1 is SGHVS and CDR2 is FQNEAQ. The V gene lost 3 bases and the J gene lost 11 bases, with 16 bases spanning the gap. CDR3 sequence: CASSLASGRIAFF. The CDR3 DNA is TGTGCCAGCAGCTTGGCGAGCGGGAGGATCGCTTTCTTT.

The chain recombines TRBV7-3 with TRBJ1-1; D is perhaps TRBD1 (5 bases). CDR3 length: 15 residues. Germline lookup yields CDR1 SGHTA and CDR2 FQGTGA. Trimming removed 4 bases from V and 2 bases from J, with 14 bases in between. CDR3 sequence reads: CASSSQGIPNTEAFF. The DNA for the CDR3 is TGTGCCAGCAGCTCTCAGGGAATCCCAAACACTGAAGCTTTCTTT.

For the CDR3, the DNA is TGTGCCAGCAGTCCAACCTCTGGAAACACCATATATTTT. Amino acid sequence: CASSPTSGNTIYF. V is TRBV27 and J is TRBJ1-3; D remains unclear. Germline V gene lookup returns CDR1 MNHEY and CDR2 SMNVEV (reference sequence). The V and J ends lost 5 bases and 0 bases respectively, with 5 bases between them. The CDR3 extends over 13 amino acids.

V and J are TRBV6-1 and TRBJ2-5; 8 bases are a match to TRBD1. The germline V gene has CDR1 MNHNS and CDR2 SASEGT. CDR3 length: 13 residues. Trimming took 7 bases from V and 5 from J; bases not matched to a gene: 6. The CDR3 sequence is CASTMTGVETQYF. The CDR3, as DNA: TGTGCCAGCACTATGACAGGGGTCGAGACCCAGTACTTC.

The genes are TRBV11-2 and TRBJ2-1, with D maybe TRBD1 (8 bases). CDR1 and CDR2 from the germline V gene are SGHAT and FQNNGV. The CDR3 has 14 residues. The V gene lost 5 bases and the J gene lost 7 bases, with 15 bases spanning the gap. In DNA, the CDR3 is TGTGCCAGCAGCCGCATACAGGGGGGGAATGAGCAGTTCTTC. It codes for CASSRIQGGNEQFF.

V and J are TRBV6-4 and TRBJ2-5, with D perhaps assigned TRBD1 or TRBD2 (5 bases each). CDR3 size: 16 residues. The V end was cut by 4 bases, the J end by 4 bases, with 19 bases between. In germline, CDR1 is MRHNA, CDR2 SNTAGT. CDR3 DNA: TGTGCCAGCAGTGCCACCGGGACGGTGGTGGGAGAGACCCAGTACTTC. This encodes CASSATGTVVGETQYF.

The J gene is TRBJ2-5, the V gene TRBV2, with 7 bases lining up with TRBD2. Germline-derived CDR1 and CDR2 are SNHLY and FYNNEI. CDR3 size: 14 residues. Trimming took 6 bases from V and 5 from J; bases not matched to a gene: 9. The CDR3 bases are TGTGCCAGCAGCTTGACTAGCATGGGGGAGACCCAGTACTTC. Translation: CASSLTSMGETQYF.

CDR3 in DNA: TGTGCCAGCAGTTTAGAAGCGGGAGATACGCAGTATTTT. Its protein product is CASSLEAGDTQYF. The rearrangement links TRBV28 to TRBJ2-3; D is perhaps TRBD2 (6 bases). The ends were cut back, 2 bases at V and 5 bases at J, with 8 bases in the middle. From germline, CDR1 is MDHEN and CDR2 SYDVKM. The CDR3 has 13 amino acids. Combining the CDR3 with reference TRBV28 and TRBJ2-3 gives the whole variable domain DVKVTQSSRYLVKRTGEKVFLECVQDMDHENMFWYRQDPGLGLRLIYFSYDVKMKEKGDIPEGYSVSREKKERFSLILESASTNQTSMYLCASSLEAGDTQYFGPGTRLTVL.

V and J are TRBV4-3 and TRBJ2-7, with D possibly TRBD2 on 5 matching bases. The length of the CDR3 is 16 residues. Deletions cut 1 base from V and 5 bases from J, with 18 bases between. CDR1 is LGHNA and CDR2 is YSLEER in the germline V gene. This CDR3 is CASSQGLNPDYDEQYF. The CDR3, as DNA: TGCGCCAGCAGCCAAGGACTAAACCCCGACTACGACGAGCAGTACTTC.

The J gene is TRBJ1-2, the V gene TRBV28; 8 positions agree with TRBD1. The V segment lost 6 bases and the J segment 7 bases; nucleotides outside the gene matches: 10. This CDR3 region has 14 residues. The germline V gene has CDR1 MDHEN and CDR2 SYDVKM. CDR3 bases: TGTGCCAGCAGGCCCGGGACAGGCGTTCGTGGCTACACCTTC. Protein sequence: CASRPGTGVRGYTF.

The rearrangement uses TRBV4-2 and TRBJ2-1; 9 bases match TRBD1. V shed 5 bases, J shed 4 bases, and the junction held 6 bases outside the gene matches. The CDR3 consists of 15 residues. Germline-derived CDR1 and CDR2 are LGHNA and YNFKEQ. The CDR3 spells CASSAPGQGYNEQFF. CDR3 in DNA: TGTGCCAGCAGCGCGCCGGGACAGGGTTACAATGAGCAGTTCTTC.

This rearrangement joins TRBV11-2 to TRBJ2-1, with 8 bases identical to TRBD1. From germline, CDR1 is SGHAT and CDR2 FQNNGV. The CDR3 runs 14 residues. The V segment lost 5 bases and the J segment 8 bases; nucleotides outside the gene matches: 8. The CDR3 sequence is CASSPRTGMDEQFF. In DNA form, the CDR3 reads TGTGCCAGCAGCCCCCGGACAGGGATGGATGAGCAGTTCTTC.

This clone was seen a single time. This chain connects TRBV5-1 to TRBJ2-6, with TRBD1 matching 8 bases. J gave up 2 bases and V 4 bases, and 2 bases lay outside the gene matches. Germline CDR1 and CDR2: SGHRS and YFSETQ. The CDR3 is 15 residues long. CDR3 protein: CASSGDRPGANVLTF. CDR3 in DNA: TGCGCCAGCAGCGGGGACAGGCCTGGGGCCAACGTCCTGACTTTC.